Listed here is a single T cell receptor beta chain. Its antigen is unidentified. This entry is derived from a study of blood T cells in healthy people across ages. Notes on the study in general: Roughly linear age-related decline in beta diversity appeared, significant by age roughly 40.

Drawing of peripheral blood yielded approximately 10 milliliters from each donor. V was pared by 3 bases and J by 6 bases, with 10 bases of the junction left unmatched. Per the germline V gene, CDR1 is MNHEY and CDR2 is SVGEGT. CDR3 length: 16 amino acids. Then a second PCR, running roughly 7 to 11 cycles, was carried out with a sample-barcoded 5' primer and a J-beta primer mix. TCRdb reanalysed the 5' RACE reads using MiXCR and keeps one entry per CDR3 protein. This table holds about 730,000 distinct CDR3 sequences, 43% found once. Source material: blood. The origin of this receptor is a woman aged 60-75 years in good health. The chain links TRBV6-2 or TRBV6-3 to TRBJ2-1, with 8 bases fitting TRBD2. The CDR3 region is CASSYIPGGPRNEQFF. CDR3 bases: TGTGCCAGCAGTTATATTCCGGGAGGGCCGCGCAATGAGCAGTTCTTC.